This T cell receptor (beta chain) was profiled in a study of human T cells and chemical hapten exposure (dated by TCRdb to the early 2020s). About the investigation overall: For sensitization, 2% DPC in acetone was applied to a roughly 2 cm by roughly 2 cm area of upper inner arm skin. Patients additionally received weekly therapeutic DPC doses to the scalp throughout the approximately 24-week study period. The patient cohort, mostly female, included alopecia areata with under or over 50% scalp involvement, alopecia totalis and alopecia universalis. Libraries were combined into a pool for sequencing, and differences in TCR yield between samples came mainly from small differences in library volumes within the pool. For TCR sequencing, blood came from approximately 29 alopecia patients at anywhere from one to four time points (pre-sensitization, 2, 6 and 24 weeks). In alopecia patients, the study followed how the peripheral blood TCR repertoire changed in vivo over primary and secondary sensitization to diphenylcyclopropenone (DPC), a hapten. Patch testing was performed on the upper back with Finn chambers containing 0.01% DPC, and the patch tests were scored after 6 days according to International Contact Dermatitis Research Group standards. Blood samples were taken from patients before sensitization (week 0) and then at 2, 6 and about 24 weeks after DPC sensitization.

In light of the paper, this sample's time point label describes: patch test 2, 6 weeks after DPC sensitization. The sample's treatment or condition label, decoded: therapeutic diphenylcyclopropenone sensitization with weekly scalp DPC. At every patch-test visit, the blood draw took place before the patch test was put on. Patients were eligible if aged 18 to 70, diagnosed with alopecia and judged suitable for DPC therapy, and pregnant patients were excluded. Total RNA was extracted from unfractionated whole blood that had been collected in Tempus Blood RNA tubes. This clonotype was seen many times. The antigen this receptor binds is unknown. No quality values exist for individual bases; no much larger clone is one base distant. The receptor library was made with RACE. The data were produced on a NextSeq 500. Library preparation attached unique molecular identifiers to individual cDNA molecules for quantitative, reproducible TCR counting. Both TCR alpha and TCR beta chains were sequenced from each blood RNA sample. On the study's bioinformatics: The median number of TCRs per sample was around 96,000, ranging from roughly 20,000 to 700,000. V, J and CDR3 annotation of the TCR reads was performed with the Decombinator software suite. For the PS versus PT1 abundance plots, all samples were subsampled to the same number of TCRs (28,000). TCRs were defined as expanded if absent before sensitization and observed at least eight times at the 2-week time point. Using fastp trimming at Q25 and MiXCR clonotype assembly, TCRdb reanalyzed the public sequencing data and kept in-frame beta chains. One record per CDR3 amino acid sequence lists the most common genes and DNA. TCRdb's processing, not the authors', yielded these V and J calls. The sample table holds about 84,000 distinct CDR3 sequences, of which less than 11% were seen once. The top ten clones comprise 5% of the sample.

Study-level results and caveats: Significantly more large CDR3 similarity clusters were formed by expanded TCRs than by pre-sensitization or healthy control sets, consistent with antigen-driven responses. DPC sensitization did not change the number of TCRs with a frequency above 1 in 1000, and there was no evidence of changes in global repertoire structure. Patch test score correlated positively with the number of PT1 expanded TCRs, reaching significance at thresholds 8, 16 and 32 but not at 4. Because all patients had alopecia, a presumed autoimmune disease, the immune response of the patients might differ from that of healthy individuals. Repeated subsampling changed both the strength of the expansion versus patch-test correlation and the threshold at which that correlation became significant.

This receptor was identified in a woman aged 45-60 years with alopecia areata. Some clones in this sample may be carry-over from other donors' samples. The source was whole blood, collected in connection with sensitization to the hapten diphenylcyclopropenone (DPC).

The DNA reads TGTGCCAGTAGAGGGACCTACAATGAGCAGTTCTTC. Its protein reads: CASRGTYNEQFF. The V and J segments used are TRBV19 and TRBJ2-1, with no D gene named confidently. V is shortened by 6 bases, J by 2 bases, and the region joining them spans 5 bases. The germline V gene (reference sequence) provides CDR1 LNHDA and CDR2 SQIVND. Counted from cysteine to phenylalanine, this CDR3 has 12 amino acids. Only the CDR3 portion is preserved as DNA: 36 bases, with reading frame beginning at the first base.